These T cell receptor beta chains were read from a single sample in a study of blood T cell repertoires in COVID-19. TCRdb's table, derived via immunoSEQ multiplex PCR, lists solely in-frame clones and lacks some. The profile shows around 320,000 clones, 70% to 90% of them singletons. The source material was peripheral blood. All receptors derive from a human donor in a cohort sampled during active COVID-19. CDR3s include the opening cysteine and the closing phenylalanine or tryptophan. D genes are given only for firm matches. Size is omitted from some rows. Given values are once, few, many or a class for expanded clones.

d_gene: NA
abundance: few
j_gene: TRBJ2-7
v_gene: TRBV5-8
CDR3aa: CASSLSREQYF
CDR3nt: TGTGCCAGCAGCTTGAGCCGTGAGCAGTACTTC

d_gene: NA
abundance: NA
j_gene: TRBJ2-7
v_gene: TRBV5-6
CDR3aa: CASSLSYRDEQYF
CDR3nt: TGTGCCAGCAGCTTGAGCTACAGGGACGAGCAGTACTTC

d_gene: TRBD2
abundance: NA
j_gene: TRBJ2-4
v_gene: TRBV6-2/TRBV6-3
CDR3aa: CASSPGLAGSVAKNIQYF
CDR3nt: TGTGCCAGCAGCCCTGGACTAGCGGGGTCTGTAGCCAAAAACATTCAGTACTTC

d_gene: NA
abundance: NA
j_gene: TRBJ1-1
v_gene: TRBV6-5
CDR3aa: CASSYRRNTEAFF
CDR3nt: TGTGCCAGCAGTTACAGGAGGAACACTGAAGCTTTCTTT

d_gene: NA
abundance: NA
j_gene: TRBJ2-5
v_gene: TRBV3-1/TRBV3-2
CDR3aa: CASSQARPETQYF
CDR3nt: TGTGCCAGCAGCCAGGCTAGACCAGAGACCCAGTACTTC

d_gene: NA
abundance: NA
j_gene: TRBJ2-2
v_gene: TRBV9
CDR3aa: CASSVAFAETNTGELFF
CDR3nt: TGTGCCAGCAGCGTAGCTTTCGCGGAGACTAACACCGGGGAGCTGTTTTTT

d_gene: TRBD2
abundance: few
j_gene: TRBJ2-7
v_gene: TRBV10-2
CDR3aa: CASSHGGTYEQYF
CDR3nt: TGCGCCAGCTCTCACGGGGGGACCTACGAGCAGTACTTC

d_gene: TRBD2
abundance: once
j_gene: TRBJ2-7
v_gene: TRBV6-6
CDR3aa: CASSPGLAVSGIYF
CDR3nt: TGTGCCAGCAGCCCGGGGCTAGCGGTTTCGGGGATATACTTC

d_gene: NA
abundance: NA
j_gene: TRBJ2-7
v_gene: TRBV27
CDR3aa: CASSPTTGIGSYEQYF
CDR3nt: TGTGCCAGCAGTCCAACTACAGGGATCGGGTCCTACGAGCAGTACTTC

d_gene: TRBD1
abundance: NA
j_gene: TRBJ2-5
v_gene: TRBV5-1
CDR3aa: CASRHSRDSKQETQYF
CDR3nt: TGCGCCAGCAGACACTCCCGGGACAGCAAGCAAGAGACCCAGTACTTC

d_gene: NA
abundance: few
j_gene: TRBJ2-3
v_gene: TRBV4-2
CDR3aa: CASSRLQGATDTQYF
CDR3nt: TGTGCCAGCAGCCGCTTACAGGGAGCCACAGATACGCAGTATTTT

d_gene: NA
abundance: NA
j_gene: TRBJ1-2
v_gene: TRBV12-3/TRBV12-4
CDR3aa: CASRLGNYGYTF
CDR3nt: TGTGCCAGCAGACTAGGGAACTATGGCTACACCTTC

d_gene: NA
abundance: NA
j_gene: TRBJ2-1
v_gene: TRBV6-1
CDR3aa: CASSAGLGVAYNEQFF
CDR3nt: TGTGCCAGCAGTGCGGGACTTGGGGTCGCCTACAATGAGCAGTTCTTC

d_gene: NA
abundance: NA
j_gene: TRBJ2-3
v_gene: TRBV6-2/TRBV6-3
CDR3aa: CASSWEGGSGPRTDTQYF
CDR3nt: TGTGCCAGCAGTTGGGAAGGGGGCAGCGGGCCTCGCACAGATACGCAGTATTTT

d_gene: TRBD1
abundance: once
j_gene: TRBJ1-4
v_gene: TRBV18
CDR3aa: CASRDRSTNEKLFF
CDR3nt: TGTGCCAGCCGGGACAGATCAACTAATGAAAAACTGTTTTTT

d_gene: TRBD1
abundance: NA
j_gene: TRBJ1-3
v_gene: TRBV3-1/TRBV3-2
CDR3aa: CASSLKGTGAGNTIYF
CDR3nt: TGTGCCAGCAGCCTGAAGGGGACAGGGGCTGGAAACACCATATATTTT

d_gene: TRBD2
abundance: NA
j_gene: TRBJ2-7
v_gene: TRBV7-8
CDR3aa: CASSARLAGAYEQYF
CDR3nt: TGTGCCAGCAGCGCCCGTCTAGCGGGGGCCTACGAGCAGTACTTC

d_gene: NA
abundance: NA
j_gene: TRBJ2-7
v_gene: TRBV6-5
CDR3aa: CAGSHTISYEQYF
CDR3nt: TGTGCCGGTAGCCATACCATCTCCTACGAGCAGTACTTC

d_gene: NA
abundance: few
j_gene: TRBJ1-2
v_gene: TRBV24-1
CDR3aa: CATSGTRDLGGYTF
CDR3nt: TGTGCCACCAGTGGGACCAGGGATCTAGGTGGCTACACCTTC

d_gene: TRBD1
abundance: NA
j_gene: TRBJ1-2
v_gene: TRBV29-1
CDR3aa: CSLDPGGAPSNYGYTF
CDR3nt: TGCAGCTTAGACCCAGGGGGCGCCCCCTCTAACTATGGCTACACCTTC

d_gene: NA
abundance: NA
j_gene: TRBJ2-6
v_gene: TRBV5-1
CDR3aa: CASSQVGGPGANVLTF
CDR3nt: TGCGCCAGCAGTCAGGTGGGGGGGCCAGGGGCCAACGTCCTGACTTTC

d_gene: NA
abundance: once
j_gene: TRBJ2-3
v_gene: TRBV10-1
CDR3aa: CASSDRNRGGITDTQYF
CDR3nt: TGCGCCAGCAGTGATCGGAACAGGGGGGGGATCACAGATACGCAGTATTTT

d_gene: TRBD1
abundance: NA
j_gene: TRBJ1-2
v_gene: TRBV7-8
CDR3aa: CASSLGRGVIYGYTF
CDR3nt: TGTGCCAGCAGCTTAGGCAGGGGGGTTATCTATGGCTACACCTTC

d_gene: NA
abundance: NA
j_gene: TRBJ2-3
v_gene: TRBV7-2
CDR3aa: CASSPSRTDTDTQYF
CDR3nt: TGTGCCAGCAGCCCTTCCAGGACAGATACAGATACGCAGTATTTT

d_gene: TRBD2
abundance: NA
j_gene: TRBJ2-2
v_gene: TRBV5-8
CDR3aa: CASSIKRGVNTGELFF
CDR3nt: TGTGCCAGCAGCATCAAGCGGGGGGTGAACACCGGGGAGCTGTTTTTT

d_gene: TRBD1
abundance: NA
j_gene: TRBJ2-2
v_gene: TRBV10-2
CDR3aa: CASSESTGGTGELFF
CDR3nt: TGCGCCAGCAGTGAGTCGACAGGGGGGACCGGGGAGCTGTTTTTT

d_gene: NA
abundance: NA
j_gene: TRBJ2-7
v_gene: TRBV27
CDR3aa: CASSLRGRAYEQYF
CDR3nt: TGTGCCAGCAGTTTACGGGGTAGGGCCTACGAGCAGTACTTC

d_gene: TRBD1
abundance: once
j_gene: TRBJ1-6
v_gene: TRBV7-9
CDR3aa: CASTLLGQGNSPLHF
CDR3nt: TGTGCCAGCACCCTCTTGGGACAGGGTAATTCACCCCTCCACTTT

d_gene: TRBD2
abundance: NA
j_gene: TRBJ2-1
v_gene: TRBV7-3
CDR3aa: CASSSRLAGAYYNEQFF
CDR3nt: TGTGCCAGCAGCTCGAGACTAGCGGGGGCATATTACAATGAGCAGTTCTTC

d_gene: TRBD2
abundance: NA
j_gene: TRBJ2-1
v_gene: TRBV24-1
CDR3aa: CATSDRRGLAGNEQFF
CDR3nt: TGTGCCACCAGTGACCGGAGGGGACTAGCGGGGAATGAGCAGTTCTTC

d_gene: TRBD1
abundance: once
j_gene: TRBJ1-3
v_gene: TRBV27
CDR3aa: CASSLMGPGQGNTIYF
CDR3nt: TGTGCCAGCAGTTTAATGGGCCCGGGACAGGGAAACACCATATATTTT

d_gene: NA
abundance: NA
j_gene: TRBJ2-1
v_gene: TRBV5-6
CDR3aa: CASSLRKRADNEQFF
CDR3nt: TGTGCCAGCAGCTTGAGAAAGCGGGCCGACAATGAGCAGTTCTTC

d_gene: NA
abundance: once
j_gene: TRBJ1-1
v_gene: TRBV28
CDR3aa: CASSQGGRTEAFF
CDR3nt: TGTGCCAGCAGCCAGGGAGGAAGGACTGAAGCTTTCTTT

d_gene: TRBD1
abundance: NA
j_gene: TRBJ2-7
v_gene: TRBV18
CDR3aa: CASSSTGVEQYF
CDR3nt: TGTGCCAGCTCGTCTACAGGGGTCGAGCAGTACTTC

d_gene: NA
abundance: NA
j_gene: TRBJ2-7
v_gene: TRBV29-1
CDR3aa: CSVEASSYEQYF
CDR3nt: TGCAGCGTCGAAGCTAGCTCCTACGAGCAGTACTTC

d_gene: NA
abundance: few
j_gene: TRBJ2-7
v_gene: TRBV5-1
CDR3aa: CASSRGSSYEQYF
CDR3nt: TGCGCCAGCAGTAGAGGGAGCTCCTACGAGCAGTACTTC

d_gene: TRBD2
abundance: NA
j_gene: TRBJ2-3
v_gene: TRBV30
CDR3aa: CAWSPGERGGQDTQYF
CDR3nt: TGTGCCTGGAGCCCCGGGGAGCGGGGGGGCCAAGATACGCAGTATTTT

d_gene: TRBD1
abundance: NA
j_gene: TRBJ2-7
v_gene: TRBV20-1
CDR3aa: CSATKGQGKYF
CDR3nt: TGCAGTGCTACCAAAGGACAGGGAAAGTACTTC

d_gene: NA
abundance: NA
j_gene: TRBJ1-4
v_gene: TRBV7-8
CDR3aa: CASSSGGQEKLFF
CDR3nt: TGTGCCAGCAGCAGCGGGGGTCAGGAAAAACTGTTTTTT

d_gene: NA
abundance: once
j_gene: TRBJ1-2
v_gene: TRBV9
CDR3aa: CASSAYYGYTF
CDR3nt: TGTGCCAGCAGCGCCTATTATGGCTACACCTTC